Listed below are T cell receptor beta chains from one sample, sequenced in a study of OX40 agonist ivuxolimab in advanced cancers. Data came from immunoSEQ multiplex PCR; TCRdb stores just in-frame clones and leaves some out. The data show 65,000 to 70,000 clones, about three quarters seen once. The source material was CD4+ or CD8+ T cells sorted from blood, sampled in a trial of the OX40 agonist ivuxolimab. The receptors shown here come from an adult with an advanced solid tumor such as melanoma, head and neck, liver or kidney cancer. CDR3s include the opening cysteine and the closing phenylalanine or tryptophan. D genes are given only for firm matches. The listing skips clone size in some rows; elsewhere it reads once, few, many or a size class.

>NA|once|TRBV7-6|TRBJ2-1
CASGFTRNEQFF
TGTGCCAGCGGATTTACAAGAAATGAGCAGTTCTTC
>NA|NA|TRBV11-2|TRBJ1-1
CASSLKGGNTEAFF
TGTGCCAGCAGCTTAAAGGGGGGGAACACTGAAGCTTTCTTT
>NA|few|TRBV7-9|TRBJ1-3
CASSPGGAALSGNTIYF
TGTGCCAGCAGCCCGGGCGGGGCCGCGCTCTCTGGAAACACCATATATTTT
>NA|once|TRBV6-1|TRBJ1-5
CASNTLNQPQHF
TGTGCCAGCAATACCCTAAATCAGCCCCAGCATTTT
>TRBD2|NA|TRBV5-1|TRBJ2-5
CASSKPSGKETQYF
TGCGCCAGCAGTAAGCCTAGCGGGAAGGAGACCCAGTACTTC
>NA|NA|TRBV2|TRBJ1-6
CATGLPLSYNSPLHF
TGTGCCACCGGTCTCCCTCTCTCCTATAATTCACCCCTCCACTTT
>NA|NA|TRBV7-2|TRBJ2-7
CASSLHRYEQYF
TGTGCCAGCAGCTTACATAGGTACGAGCAGTACTTC
>NA|NA|TRBV30|TRBJ1-1
CACSLPPQRNTEAFF
TGTGCCTGTTCCCTACCCCCTCAACGGAACACTGAAGCTTTCTTT
>NA|NA|TRBV7-9|TRBJ2-3
CASSQADTQYF
TGTGCCAGCAGCCAGGCAGATACGCAGTATTTT
>TRBD2|NA|TRBV11-2|TRBJ2-5
CASSGGLAGEGETQYF
TGTGCCAGCAGCGGGGGACTAGCGGGGGAGGGAGAGACCCAGTACTTC
>TRBD2|NA|TRBV2|TRBJ2-1
CALGGDNEQFF
TGTGCCCTCGGGGGGGACAATGAGCAGTTCTTC
>TRBD1|few|TRBV30|TRBJ1-6
CAWSAGGIPLHF
TGTGCCTGGAGTGCAGGGGGCATTCCCCTCCACTTT
>NA|NA|TRBV10-1|TRBJ2-5
CASSRSESETQYF
TGCGCCAGCAGTCGATCGGAGAGTGAGACCCAGTACTTC
>NA|NA|TRBV7-2|TRBJ1-2
CASSLGAGGDGYTF
TGTGCCAGCAGCTTAGGGGCCGGGGGTGATGGCTACACCTTC
>TRBD1|NA|TRBV6-5|TRBJ2-7
CASSPSGTGSYEQYF
TGTGCCAGCAGCCCCAGTGGGACAGGGTCCTACGAGCAGTACTTC
>NA|NA|TRBV19|TRBJ2-1
CASSSAGLQFF
TGTGCCAGTAGTAGCGCGGGACTTCAGTTCTTC
>NA|NA|TRBV4-2|TRBJ2-5
CASSQGGLEGETQYF
TGTGCCAGCAGCCAAGGGGGGCTGGAGGGAGAGACCCAGTACTTC
>TRBD2|NA|TRBV7-9|TRBJ2-7
CASSSLLAGGKQYF
TGTGCCAGCAGCTCACTCCTAGCGGGCGGAAAGCAGTACTTC
>TRBD2|few|TRBV7-9|TRBJ2-7
CASSPWTSGGSYEQYF
TGTGCCAGCAGCCCGTGGACTAGCGGGGGCTCCTACGAGCAGTACTTC
>TRBD2|NA|TRBV12-5|TRBJ2-3
CASGLYGRGVNTDTQYF
TGTGCTAGTGGTTTGTATGGGCGGGGGGTAAACACAGATACGCAGTATTTT
>TRBD1|NA|TRBV7-6|TRBJ2-2
CASSSGGLINTGELFF
TGTGCCAGCAGCTCAGGGGGCCTCATCAACACCGGGGAGCTGTTTTTT
>NA|NA|TRBV5-1|TRBJ2-1
CASSVSPGYEQFF
TGCGCCAGCAGCGTCTCCCCGGGCTATGAGCAGTTCTTC
>NA|NA|TRBV5-1|TRBJ2-3
CASSLEGLRGSTDTQYF
TGCGCCAGCAGCTTGGAAGGTCTCCGGGGGAGCACAGATACGCAGTATTTT
>NA|NA|TRBV18|TRBJ2-3
CASSPGAVPPRDTQYF
TGTGCCAGCTCACCAGGAGCGGTCCCGCCCCGAGATACGCAGTATTTT
>TRBD1|NA|TRBV29-1|TRBJ2-5
CSADAGTGGETQYF
TGCAGCGCTGACGCTGGGACAGGGGGAGAGACCCAGTACTTC
>NA|NA|TRBV6-5|TRBJ2-7
CASTPPDSTYEQYF
TGTGCCAGCACCCCCCCGGACAGTACCTACGAGCAGTACTTC
>NA|NA|TRBV30|TRBJ1-4
CAWTGRTNEKLFF
TGTGCCTGGACGGGGAGAACTAATGAAAAACTGTTTTTT
>NA|NA|TRBV2|TRBJ2-1
CASSPQGNEQFF
TGTGCCAGCAGTCCACAGGGAAATGAGCAGTTCTTC